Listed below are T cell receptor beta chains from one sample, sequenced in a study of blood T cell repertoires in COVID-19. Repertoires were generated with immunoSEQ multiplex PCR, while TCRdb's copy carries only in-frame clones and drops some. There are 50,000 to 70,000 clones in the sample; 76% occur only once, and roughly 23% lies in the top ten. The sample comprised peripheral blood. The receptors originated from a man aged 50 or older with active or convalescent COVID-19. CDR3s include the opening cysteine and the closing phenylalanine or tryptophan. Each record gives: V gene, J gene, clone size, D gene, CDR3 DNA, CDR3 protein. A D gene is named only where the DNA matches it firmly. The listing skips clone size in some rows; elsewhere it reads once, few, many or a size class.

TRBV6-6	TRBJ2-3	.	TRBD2	TGTGCCAGCAGTTACTCTTCCGGGACTAGCGGTACAGGGCAGTATTTT	CASSYSSGTSGTGQYF
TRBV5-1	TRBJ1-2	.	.	TGCGCCAGCAGTCAATCTCCAGGGAACTATGGCTACACCTTC	CASSQSPGNYGYTF
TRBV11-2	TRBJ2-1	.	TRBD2	TGTGCCAGCAGCCGAATAACTGCGGGGGGGCCCGGTAGTGAGCAGTTCTTC	CASSRITAGGPGSEQFF
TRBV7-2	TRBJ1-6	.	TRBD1	TGTGCCAGCAGCCAAGGGACAGGGCGACCCCTCCACTTT	CASSQGTGRPLHF
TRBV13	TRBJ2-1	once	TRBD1	TGTGCCAGCAGACGGAGACAGGGACAGCGGAATGAGCAGTTCTTC	CASRRRQGQRNEQFF
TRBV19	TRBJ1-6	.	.	TGTGCCAGTAGTATGGCGGACTCCTATAATTCACCCCTCCACTTT	CASSMADSYNSPLHF
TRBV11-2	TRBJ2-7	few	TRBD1	TGTGCCAGCAGCACTGACAGGGGGAGGGCGGAATTCTACGAGCAGTACTTC	CASSTDRGRAEFYEQYF
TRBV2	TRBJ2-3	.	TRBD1	TGTGCCAGCAGCTACGACAGGGGCACTAGCACAGATACGCAGTATTTT	CASSYDRGTSTDTQYF
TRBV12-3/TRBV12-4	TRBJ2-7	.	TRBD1	TGTGCCAGCACCTGGGACAGCTCCTACGAGCAGTACTTC	CASTWDSSYEQYF
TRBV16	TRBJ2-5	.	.	TGTGCCAGCAGCCAATCGCGGCAGGGGAGAGAGACCCAGTACTTC	CASSQSRQGRETQYF
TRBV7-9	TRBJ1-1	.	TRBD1	TGTGCCAGCAGCCCCGGACAGGGGACTTTCTTT	CASSPGQGTFF
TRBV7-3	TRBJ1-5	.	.	TGTGCCAGCAGCCTGGACAGCTCTCAGCCCCAGCATTTT	CASSLDSSQPQHF
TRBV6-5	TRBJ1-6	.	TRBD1	TGTGCCAGCAGACGGGTGACAGGGAGCGGTTCACCCCTCCACTTT	CASRRVTGSGSPLHF
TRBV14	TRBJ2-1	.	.	TGTGCCAGCACCGAGCGCGTGGGCTCCTACAATGAGCAGTTCTTC	CASTERVGSYNEQFF
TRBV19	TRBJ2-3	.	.	TGTGCCAGTAGTATTGCGGGCACAGATACGCAGTATTTT	CASSIAGTDTQYF
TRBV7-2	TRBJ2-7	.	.	TGTGCCAGCAGCTTACTCTCAGGGCAGAGCGAGCAGTACTTC	CASSLLSGQSEQYF
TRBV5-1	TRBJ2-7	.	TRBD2	TGCGCCAGCAGCCCTCGCGCGGGAGACTACGAGCAGTACTTC	CASSPRAGDYEQYF
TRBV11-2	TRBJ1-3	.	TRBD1	TGTGCCAGCAGCGGACAGGCCCTAAACTCTGGAAACACCATATATTTT	CASSGQALNSGNTIYF
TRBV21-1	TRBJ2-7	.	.	TGTGCCAGCAGCAATGAGGTTGGACTAGCGGGACGTGTTTCCTCCTACGAGCAGTACTTC	CASSNEVGLAGRVSSYEQYF
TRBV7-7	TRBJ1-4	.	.	TGTGCTAGCAGCTTAAGGGGAAGAAATGAAAAACTGTTTTTT	CASSLRGRNEKLFF
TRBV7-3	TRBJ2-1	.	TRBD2	TGTGCCAGCAGCTTAAGCGGGGGTTACAATGAGCAGTTCTTC	CASSLSGGYNEQFF
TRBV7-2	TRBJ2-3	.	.	TGTGCCAGCAGCTTATTAGTTACGCAGTATTTT	CASSLLVTQYF
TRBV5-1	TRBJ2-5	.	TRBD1	TGCGCCAGCAGCCTAACGACAGGGGAGGTGACCCAGTACTTC	CASSLTTGEVTQYF
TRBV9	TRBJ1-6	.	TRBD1	TGTGCCAGCAGCGTAGAGGATAGGGGGCATGGACCCCTCCACTTT	CASSVEDRGHGPLHF
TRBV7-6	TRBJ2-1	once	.	TGTGCCAGCAGCGCTGGAGGGAGAAGGGAGCAGTTCTTC	CASSAGGRREQFF
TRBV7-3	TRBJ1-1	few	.	TGTGCCAGCAGCCTAACCGGGGGGAACACTGAAGCTTTCTTT	CASSLTGGNTEAFF
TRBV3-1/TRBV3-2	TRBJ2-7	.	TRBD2	TGTGCCAGCAGCCCCGGACTAGCGGGAGGTCGGTCGTACTTC	CASSPGLAGGRSYF
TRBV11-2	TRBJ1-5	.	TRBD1	TGTGCCAGCAGCCTAGACAGGGTTAATCAGCCCCAGCATTTT	CASSLDRVNQPQHF
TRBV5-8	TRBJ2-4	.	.	TGTGCCAGCAGCTTGGAAGGGGTAAACATTCAGTACTTC	CASSLEGVNIQYF
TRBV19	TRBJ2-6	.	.	TGTGCCAGTAGTATGACACCCTACCCCTCTGGGGCCAACGTCCTGACTTTC	CASSMTPYPSGANVLTF
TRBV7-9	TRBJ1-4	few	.	TGTGCCAGCAGCGGAGACGTAGAGGCTAATGAAAAACTGTTTTTT	CASSGDVEANEKLFF
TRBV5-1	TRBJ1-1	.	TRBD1	TGCGCCAGCAGCTTGGCCAGGGGGCTGAACACTGAAGCTTTCTTT	CASSLARGLNTEAFF
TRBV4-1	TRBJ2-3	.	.	TGCGCCAGCAGCCAAGTAATAGCGGTAGATACGCAGTATTTT	CASSQVIAVDTQYF
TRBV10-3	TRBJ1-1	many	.	TGTGCCATCAGTGGGACTTTGGGGACTGAAGCTTTCTTT	CAISGTLGTEAFF
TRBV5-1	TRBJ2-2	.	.	TGCGCCAGCTTCACTAGCCTAGAGGACACCGGGGAGCTGTTTTTT	CASFTSLEDTGELFF
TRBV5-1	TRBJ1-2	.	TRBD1	TGCGCCAGCAGCTTAACAGGGGTCTATGGCTACACCTTC	CASSLTGVYGYTF
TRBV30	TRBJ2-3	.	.	TGTGCCTGGAGCCCGGTCACAGATACGCAGTATTTT	CAWSPVTDTQYF
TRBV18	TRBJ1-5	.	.	TGTGCCAGCTCAGAGAAAAATCAGCCCCAGCATTTT	CASSEKNQPQHF
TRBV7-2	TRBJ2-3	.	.	TGTGCCAGCAGCTTACACAGCTGGTACGGGGGAAGCACAGATACGCAGTATTTT	CASSLHSWYGGSTDTQYF
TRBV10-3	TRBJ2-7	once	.	TGTGCCACGGGGACTCCAACCTACGAGCAGTACTTC	CATGTPTYEQYF
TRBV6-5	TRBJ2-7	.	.	TGTGCCAGCACCTCCAGGGTATCCGAGCAGTACTTC	CASTSRVSEQYF
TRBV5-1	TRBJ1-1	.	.	TGCGCCAGCAGCTCTGGACAGACCACTGAAGCTTTCTTT	CASSSGQTTEAFF
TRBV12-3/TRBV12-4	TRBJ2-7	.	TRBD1	TGTGCCAGCAGTTTTAGGGGGCTAGGCGAGCAGTACTTC	CASSFRGLGEQYF
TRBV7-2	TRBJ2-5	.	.	TGTGCCAGCAGCCGCTCGGGACTAGAGACCCAGTACTTC	CASSRSGLETQYF
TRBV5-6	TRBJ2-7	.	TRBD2	TGTGCCAGCAGCCGGGGACTAGCGGGAGTGTCGGAGTACTTC	CASSRGLAGVSEYF
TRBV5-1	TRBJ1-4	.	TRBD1	TGCGCCAGCAGCCCAACCGGGACAGATGAAAAACTGTTTTTT	CASSPTGTDEKLFF